The T cell receptor (beta chain) under discussion was sequenced for a study of control samples from healthy donors and cancer patients. There are 12 residues in the CDR3. The V segment lost 1 base and the J segment 8 bases; nucleotides outside the gene matches: 2. Per the germline V gene, CDR1 is SQVTM and CDR2 is ANQGSEA. The protocol was immunoSEQ multiplex PCR, while the TCRdb copy is restricted to in-frame clones and leaves out a portion. Of some 150,000 clones detected, more than 80% appear once; the ten largest clones hold 6% to 9%. Sequenced material: blood. The sequence derives from a man between 18 and 29 years old in good health. The chain links TRBV29-1 to TRBJ2-1; 7 nucleotides line up with TRBD2. CDR3 sequence reads: CSVEGGGDEQFF. Written as DNA, the CDR3 is TGCAGCGTTGAAGGCGGGGGTGATGAGCAGTTCTTC.